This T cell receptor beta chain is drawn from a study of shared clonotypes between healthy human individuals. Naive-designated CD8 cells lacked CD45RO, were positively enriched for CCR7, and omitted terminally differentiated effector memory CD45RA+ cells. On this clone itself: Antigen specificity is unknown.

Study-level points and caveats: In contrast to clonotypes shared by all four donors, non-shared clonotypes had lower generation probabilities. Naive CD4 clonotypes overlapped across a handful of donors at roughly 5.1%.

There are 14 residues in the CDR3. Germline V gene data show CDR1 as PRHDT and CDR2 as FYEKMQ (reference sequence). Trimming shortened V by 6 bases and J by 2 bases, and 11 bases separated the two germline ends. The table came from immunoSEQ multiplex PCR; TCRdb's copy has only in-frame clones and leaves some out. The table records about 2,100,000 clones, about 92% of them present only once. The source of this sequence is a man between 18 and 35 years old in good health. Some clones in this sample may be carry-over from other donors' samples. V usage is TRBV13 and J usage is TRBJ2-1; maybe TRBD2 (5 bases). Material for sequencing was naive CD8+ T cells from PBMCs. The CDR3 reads CASRDSVTYNEQFF. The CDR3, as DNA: TGTGCCAGCAGGGATAGCGTCACCTACAATGAGCAGTTCTTC. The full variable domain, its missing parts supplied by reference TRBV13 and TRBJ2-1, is AAGVIQSPRHLIKEKRETATLKCYPIPRHDTVYWYQQGPGQDPQFLISFYEKMQSDKGSIPDRFSAQQFSDYHSELNMSSLELGDSALYFCASRDSVTYNEQFFGPGTRLTVL.